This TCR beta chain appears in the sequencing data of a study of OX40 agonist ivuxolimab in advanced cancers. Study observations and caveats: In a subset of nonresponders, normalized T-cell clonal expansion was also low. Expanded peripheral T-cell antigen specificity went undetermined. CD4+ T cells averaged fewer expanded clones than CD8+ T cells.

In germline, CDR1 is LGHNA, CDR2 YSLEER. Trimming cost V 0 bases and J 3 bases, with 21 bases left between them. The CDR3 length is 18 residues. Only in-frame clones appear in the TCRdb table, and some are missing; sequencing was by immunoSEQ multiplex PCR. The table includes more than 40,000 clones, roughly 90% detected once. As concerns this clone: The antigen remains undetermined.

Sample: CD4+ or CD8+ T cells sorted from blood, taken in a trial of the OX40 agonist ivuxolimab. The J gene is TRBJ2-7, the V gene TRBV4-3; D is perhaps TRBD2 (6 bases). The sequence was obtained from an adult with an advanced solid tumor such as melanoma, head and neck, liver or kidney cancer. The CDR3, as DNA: TGCGCCAGCAGCCAAGATTCCGCGGGAACTTTTCTGTTCTACGAGCAGTACTTC. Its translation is CASSQDSAGTFLFYEQYF.